Following are 20 T cell receptor beta chains from one sample sequenced in a study of T-cell reconstitution after alpha-beta-depleted transplantation in children. The TCRbeta library incorporated unique molecular identifiers. Each CDR3 protein is one row after TCRdb ran MiXCR on the PCR reads. The data hold around 960,000 distinct CDR3 sequences, with about 26% observed a single time. Source: PBMCs, mostly from graft donor cells, taken 360 days after TCRalphabeta/CD19-depleted stem cell transplant. Every receptor here comes from a boy under three years old who had a stem cell transplant for SCID, so the T cells may come from the graft donor.

This clonotype has more than one count but fewer than ten. This chain uses TRBV5-6 with TRBJ2-1; D not resolved. CDR1 and CDR2 from the germline V gene are SGHDT and YYEEEE. The CDR3 loop spans 15 amino acids. Trimming shortened V by 2 bases and J by 4 bases, and 13 bases separated the two germline ends. CDR3 residues: CASSFYSNRYNEQFF. The CDR3 DNA is TGTGCCAGCAGCTTCTACTCGAATCGATACAATGAGCAGTTCTTC.

Only a few counts were recorded for this clonotype. As DNA, the CDR3 is TGTGCCAGCAGCCAAAACAGGGGGTTCAATGAGCAGTTCTTC. Protein: CASSQNRGFNEQFF. The rearrangement uses TRBV3-1 and TRBJ2-1; 8 bases align to TRBD1. The V gene end was trimmed by 2 bases and the J gene end by 6 bases; junction bases not matched to a gene: 3. The CDR3 sequence is 14 residues long. Looked up from germline, CDR1 is LGHDT and CDR2 is YNNKEL (reference sequence).

This clonotype was observed a few times. The rearrangement uses TRBV12-3 or TRBV12-4 and TRBJ1-2, with 11 nucleotides matching TRBD1. CDR3 length equals 16 residues. J gave up 7 bases and V 6 bases, and 13 bases lay outside the gene matches. CDR3 sequence (DNA): TGTGCCAGCAGCTTGTACGGGACAGGGGGTACTGGTGGCTACACCTTC. Translation: CASSLYGTGGTGGYTF.

The J gene is TRBJ2-7, the V gene TRBV12-3 or TRBV12-4, with D hard to call. This CDR3 is built from 12 residues. V lost 2 bases and J lost 9, with 11 bases in between. The CDR3 loop reads CASSLFTLRQYF. CDR3 DNA: TGTGCCAGCAGTTTATTCACCCTGCGGCAGTACTTC.

This chain connects TRBV3-1 to TRBJ2-3, with TRBD2 identical over 7 bases. The CDR3 extends over 16 amino acids. The V segment lost 1 base and the J segment 3 bases; nucleotides outside the gene matches: 7. Germline V CDR1 and CDR2: LGHDT, YNNKEL (reference sequence). The CDR3 here is CASSQVATSTTDTQYF. Written as DNA, the CDR3 is TGTGCCAGCAGCCAAGTAGCGACTAGCACGACAGATACGCAGTATTTT.

This clonotype appeared a single time. The V and J genes are TRBV4-1 and TRBJ2-1; D ambiguous. CDR3 size: 16 residues. Trimming left V 8 bases short and J 2 bases short, with 19 bases between. CDR1 is MGHRA, CDR2 YSYEKL, per germline. The CDR3 reads CASQRILPNAYNEQFF. The CDR3 coding sequence is TGCGCCAGCCAACGCATTCTCCCCAACGCCTACAATGAGCAGTTCTTC.

The genes are TRBV5-1 and TRBJ2-7; 10 bases align to TRBD1. Trimming took 4 bases from V and 3 from J; bases not matched to a gene: 7. Germline assignment: CDR1 SGHRS and CDR2 YFSETQ. There are 15 residues in the CDR3. In nucleotides, the CDR3 is TGCGCCAGCAGCCCACTCGGGACAGGGGTCTACGAGCAGTACTTC. Translating gives CASSPLGTGVYEQYF.

This clonotype was observed a handful of times. The chain employs TRBV12-3 or TRBV12-4 and TRBJ2-1, with 8 nucleotides matching TRBD1. Germline trimming cut 3 bases from V and 0 bases from J; bases unmatched to any gene: 7. This CDR3 spans 17 amino acids. The CDR3 bases are TGTGCCAGCAGTTTCGCCAGGGGGCCCAACTCCTACAATGAGCAGTTCTTC. Amino acid sequence: CASSFARGPNSYNEQFF.

The chain carries TRBV20-1 and TRBJ2-1; 8 bases agree with TRBD2. The CDR3 has 11 amino acids. With V trimmed by 6 bases and J by 12 bases, 7 bases remained unmatched. Germline-derived CDR1 and CDR2 are DFQATT and SNEGSKA (reference sequence). CDR3 sequence: CSAPGGDRQFF. The CDR3, as DNA: TGCAGTGCCCCGGGGGGGGATCGGCAGTTCTTC.

The sample holds a few counts of this clonotype. This chain connects TRBV4-2 to TRBJ2-5, with D perhaps given as TRBD1 or TRBD2 (6 bases each). The length of the CDR3 is 17 residues. The germline CDR1 and CDR2 sequences are LGHNA and YNFKEQ. Trimming removed 3 bases from V and 4 bases from J, with 21 bases in between. The CDR3 protein is CASSQVLRGALPETQYF. In DNA, the CDR3 is TGTGCCAGCAGCCAGGTGCTTAGGGGGGCGCTTCCAGAGACCCAGTACTTC.

This clonotype was counted between two and nine times. This chain links TRBV7-9 with TRBJ2-7; D call uncertain. This CDR3 has 13 amino acids. Trimming pared 3 bases from V and 4 bases from J, leaving 10 bases between. Germline V gene sequence: CDR1 SEHNR, CDR2 FQNEAQ (reference sequence). The CDR3 protein is CASSFQSGYEQYF. The CDR3 DNA reads TGTGCCAGCAGCTTCCAATCGGGTTACGAGCAGTACTTC. Filled out from reference TRBV7-9 and TRBJ2-7, the complete variable domain reads DTGVSQNPRHKITKRGQNVTFRCDPISEHNRLYWYRQTLGQGPEFLTYFQNEAQLEKSRLLSDRFSAERPKGSFSTLEIQRTEQGDSAMYLCASSFQSGYEQYFGPGTRLTVT.

This clonotype was seen repeatedly, ten times or more. The genes are TRBV5-5 and TRBJ2-7, with D possibly matching TRBD1 (5 bases). CDR1 is SGHKS, CDR2 YYEKEE, per germline (reference sequence). Between the trimmed V and J ends, which lost 3 bases and 2 bases, there was a span of 6 bases. The CDR3 covers 12 residues. The CDR3 loop is CASSSTAYEQYF. In nucleotides, the CDR3 is TGTGCCAGCAGCTCGACAGCCTACGAGCAGTACTTC.

The J gene is TRBJ2-7, the V gene TRBV7-3, with TRBD2 as a possible D gene (5 bases). The ends were cut back, 5 bases at V and 3 bases at J, with 20 bases in the middle. This CDR3 region has 16 residues. Germline CDR1 reads SGHTA; CDR2 reads FQGTGA. This chain's CDR3 is CASSPEGPLPFYEQYF. DNA of the CDR3: TGTGCCAGCAGCCCCGAGGGTCCTTTGCCCTTCTACGAGCAGTACTTC.

This clonotype was found once. The V gene is TRBV5-1, the J gene TRBJ2-2; tentative D call: TRBD1 (5 bases). The ends were cut back, 5 bases at V and 3 bases at J, with 14 bases in the middle. The CDR3 is made up of 15 amino acids. Germline loops: CDR1 SGHRS, CDR2 YFSETQ. Here the CDR3 reads CASRSGNGDTGELFF. DNA for the CDR3: TGCGCCAGCAGATCAGGGAATGGGGACACCGGGGAGCTGTTTTTT. The whole variable domain, filled in from reference TRBV5-1 and TRBJ2-2, reads KAGVTQTPRYLIKTRGQQVTLSCSPISGHRSVSWYQQTPGQGLQFLFEYFSETQRNKGNFPGRFSGRQFSNSRSEMNVSTLELGDSALYLCASRSGNGDTGELFFGEGSRLTVL.

This chain uses TRBV20-1 with TRBJ2-1, with 7 bases that match TRBD2. V lost 1 base and J lost 8; bases outside the gene matches: 5. This CDR3 is 13 amino acids long. In germline, CDR1 is DFQATT, CDR2 SNEGSKA (reference sequence). The CDR3 region has the DNA TGCAGTGCTAGAGGGTCACGGGGGGATGAGCAGTTCTTC. Residues: CSARGSRGDEQFF.

This clonotype has more than one count but fewer than ten. The chain joins TRBV6-5 to TRBJ2-1, with D perhaps TRBD1 (6 bases). Deletions cut 6 bases from V and 11 bases from J, with 11 bases between. The germline V gene encodes CDR1 MNHEY and CDR2 SVGAGI. This CDR3 spans 11 amino acids. The CDR3 DNA follows: TGTGCCAGCAGCCACAGGGAAAAGCAGTTCTTC. Its translation: CASSHREKQFF.

This chain links TRBV2 with TRBJ2-1; the D gene is possibly TRBD1 (6 bases). V was cut by 2 bases and J by 14 bases, with 10 bases left in between. Germline V gene sequence: CDR1 SNHLY, CDR2 FYNNEI. The CDR3 is 11 residues long. The CDR3 region is CASSETGTKFF. The CDR3 DNA follows: TGTGCCAGCAGTGAAACCGGGACAAAGTTCTTC.

The chain has TRBV4-1 and TRBJ2-1; D is ambiguous. V lost 1 base and J 2 bases, leaving 6 bases between the germline ends. Germline V gene lookup returns CDR1 MGHRA and CDR2 YSYEKL. CDR3 length equals 14 residues. In DNA, the CDR3 is TGCGCCAGCAGCCAAGTCCCAGCCTACAATGAGCAGTTCTTC. Its translation is CASSQVPAYNEQFF.

The chain has TRBV5-1 and TRBJ2-7, with D perhaps TRBD2 (5 bases). From germline, CDR1 is SGHRS and CDR2 YFSETQ. V was trimmed by 6 bases and J by 8 bases, leaving 18 bases between them. This CDR3 spans 13 amino acids. This chain's CDR3 is CASTARSGFQQYF. CDR3 bases: TGCGCCAGCACAGCCCGGAGCGGTTTCCAGCAGTACTTC.

In its sample, this clonotype was seen a few times. The chain has TRBV5-1 and TRBJ1-4, with D possibly being TRBD1 (6 bases). The V and J ends lost 0 bases and 10 bases respectively, with 16 bases between them. CDR1 is SGHRS and CDR2 is YFSETQ in the germline V gene. CDR3 size: 15 residues. The CDR3 loop is CASSLGGRGQTKLFF. DNA for the CDR3: TGCGCCAGCAGCTTGGGGGGACGAGGACAGACAAAACTGTTTTTT.